This T cell receptor beta chain emerged from a study of cytomegalovirus exposure and HLA in healthy donors. Only in-frame clones appear in the TCRdb table, and some are missing; sequencing was by immunoSEQ multiplex PCR. The sample shows 200,000 or so clones, more than 65% of them seen only once. The receptor's source is a woman under 40 in good health and CMV-seropositive. Sequenced: PBMCs.

CDR3 sequence (DNA): TGTGCCAGCAGTGCGGAACTAGCGGATTACAATGAGCAGTTCTTC. Translating it yields CASSAELADYNEQFF. The chain combines TRBV2 with TRBJ2-1; TRBD2 agrees at 8 bases. The ends lost 4 bases at V and 4 bases at J; junction bases unmatched: 6. The CDR3 consists of 15 residues. Germline CDR1 and CDR2: SNHLY and FYNNEI.